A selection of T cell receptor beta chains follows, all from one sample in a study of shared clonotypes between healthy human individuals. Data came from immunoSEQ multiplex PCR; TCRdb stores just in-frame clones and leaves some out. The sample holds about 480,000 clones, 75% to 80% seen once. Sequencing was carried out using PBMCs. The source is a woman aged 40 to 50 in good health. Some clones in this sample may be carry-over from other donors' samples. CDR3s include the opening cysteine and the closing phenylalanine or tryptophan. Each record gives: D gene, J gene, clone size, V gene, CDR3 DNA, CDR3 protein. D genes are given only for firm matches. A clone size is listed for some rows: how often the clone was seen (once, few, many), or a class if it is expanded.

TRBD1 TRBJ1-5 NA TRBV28 TGTGCCAGCAGAACTCCGGGACAGGGTTATAGCAATCAGCCCCAGCATTTT CASRTPGQGYSNQPQHF
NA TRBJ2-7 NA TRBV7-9 TGTGCCAGCAGTGGGATTCCCTACGAGCAGTACTTC CASSGIPYEQYF
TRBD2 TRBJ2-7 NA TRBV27 TGTGCCAGCAGTTTATACCAGCGGGAGTCTCCCTACGAGCAGTACTTC CASSLYQRESPYEQYF
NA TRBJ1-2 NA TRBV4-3 TGCGCCAGCAGCCAAGAGGGTTGGAACTATGGCTACACCTTC CASSQEGWNYGYTF
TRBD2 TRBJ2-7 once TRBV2 TGTGCCAGCAGGTCTGGGCGGGAGTACGGGGAGCAGTACTTC CASRSGREYGEQYF
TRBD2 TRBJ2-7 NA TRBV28 TGTGCCAGCAGTTTACTAGCGGGAGGGAACTACGAGCAGTACTTC CASSLLAGGNYEQYF
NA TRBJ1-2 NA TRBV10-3 TGTGCCATCAGTGAGGGGTTGGGCGAGGTTGGCTACACCTTC CAISEGLGEVGYTF
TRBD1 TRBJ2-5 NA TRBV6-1 TGTGCCAGCAGCCCCGGGACAGGACAAGAGACCCAGTACTTC CASSPGTGQETQYF
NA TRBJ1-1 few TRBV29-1 TGCAGCGTTGAGTTCCTATCCACTGAAGCTTTCTTT CSVEFLSTEAFF
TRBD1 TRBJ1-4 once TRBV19 TGTGCCAGTAGCCCTCACGAGACAGGGCCTAATGAAAAACTGTTTTTT CASSPHETGPNEKLFF
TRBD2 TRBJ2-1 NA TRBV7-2 TGTGCCAGCAGCTTACCCCTAGCGGGAGGGCCAGATGAGCAGTTCTTC CASSLPLAGGPDEQFF
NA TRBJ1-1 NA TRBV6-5 TGTGCCAGCAGTTACGGGCAGGGTGCCACTGAAGCTTTCTTT CASSYGQGATEAFF
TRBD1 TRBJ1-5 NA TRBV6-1 TGTGCCAGCAGTGGGGACAGAAATCAGCCCCAGCATTTT CASSGDRNQPQHF
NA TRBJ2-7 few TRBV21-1 TGTGCCAGCAGAGACAAACTTCCGAAACTAGCGGGAGGAACCTACGAGCAGTACTTC CASRDKLPKLAGGTYEQYF
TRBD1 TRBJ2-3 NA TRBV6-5 TGTGCCAGCAGACAAACAGGGGTAGATACGCAGTATTTT CASRQTGVDTQYF
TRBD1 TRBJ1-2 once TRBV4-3 TGCGCCAGCAGCCAAGGGCCGACAGGGGCGTATGGCTACACCTTC CASSQGPTGAYGYTF
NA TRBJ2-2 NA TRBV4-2 TGTGCCAGCAGCCAAGGAGATAGGGCCGCTTCACATGGGGGAGACACCGGGGAGCTGTTTTTT CASSQGDRAASHGGDTGELFF
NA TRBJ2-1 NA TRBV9 TGTGCCAGCAGCGCCGGGGGTGGCTCCTACAATGAGCAGTTCTTC CASSAGGGSYNEQFF
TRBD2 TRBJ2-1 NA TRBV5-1 TGCGCCAGCAGCCCTTTAGCGGGAGGTGCCAATGAGCAGTTCTTC CASSPLAGGANEQFF
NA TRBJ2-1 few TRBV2 TGTGCCAGCAGTGATCAAGGGGACAATGAGCAGTTCTTC CASSDQGDNEQFF
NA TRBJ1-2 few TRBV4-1 TGCGCCAGCAGCCAAGCACGGAGTAACTATGGCTACACCTTC CASSQARSNYGYTF
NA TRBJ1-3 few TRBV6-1 TGTGCCAGCAGTGGCCCCACCTCGGCAGGCGAGCCTCTTCGAAACACCATATATTTT CASSGPTSAGEPLRNTIYF
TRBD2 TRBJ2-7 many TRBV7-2 TGTGCCAGCAGCTTTCAGACCGGGACTAGGAACGAGCAGTACTTC CASSFQTGTRNEQYF
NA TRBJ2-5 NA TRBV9 TGTGCCAGCAGCCCATCTTCGACTAGAAGGGAGACCCAGTACTTC CASSPSSTRRETQYF
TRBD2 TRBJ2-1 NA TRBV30 TGTGCCATACCACTAGCGGGAAGCTACAATGAGCAGTTCTTC CAIPLAGSYNEQFF
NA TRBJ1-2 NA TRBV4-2 TGTGCCAGCACCCTGGGGGGGGCCTATGGCTACACCTTC CASTLGGAYGYTF
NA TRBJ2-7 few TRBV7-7 TGTGCTAGCAGCTTGACACAGGACTACGAGCAGTACTTC CASSLTQDYEQYF
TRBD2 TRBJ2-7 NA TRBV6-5 TGTGCCAGCAGTCCAGGGGCTAGCGGGAGTGAATACTTC CASSPGASGSEYF
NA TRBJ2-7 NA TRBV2 TGTGCTACCAGGGGTACTAGCTCCTACGAGCAGTACTTC CATRGTSSYEQYF
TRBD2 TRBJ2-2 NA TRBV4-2 TGTGCCAGCAAAAGAGAACTAGCGGGAGTGTCGAACACCGGGGAGCTGTTTTTT CASKRELAGVSNTGELFF
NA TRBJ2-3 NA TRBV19 TGTGCCAGTAGTATAGGACTATCACGCACAGATACGCAGTATTTT CASSIGLSRTDTQYF
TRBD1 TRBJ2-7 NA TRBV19 TGTGCCGTTAGGACAGGGGCCTACGAGCAGTACTTC CAVRTGAYEQYF
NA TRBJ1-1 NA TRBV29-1 TGCAGCGTTGAAGATCCGGCAGGTCCCCTGAACACTGAAGCTTTCTTT CSVEDPAGPLNTEAFF
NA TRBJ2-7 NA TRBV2 TGTGCCAGCAGTGTGGGTAGGAACTCCTACGAGCAGTACTTC CASSVGRNSYEQYF
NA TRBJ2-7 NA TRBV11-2 TGTGCCAGCAGCTTATCGACGGGGACCAGTAAGTACGAGCAGTACTTC CASSLSTGTSKYEQYF
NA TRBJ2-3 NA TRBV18 TGTGCCAGCTCACTTTCTTCTCCCGGCACAGATACGCAGTATTTT CASSLSSPGTDTQYF
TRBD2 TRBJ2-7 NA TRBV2 TGTGCCAGCAGTGTACAGCCGGGACTAGCGGGAGAATGCTTC CASSVQPGLAGECF
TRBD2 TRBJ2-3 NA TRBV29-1 TGCAGCGTTTTCGGACTAGCGGGAATCACAGATACGCAGTATTTT CSVFGLAGITDTQYF
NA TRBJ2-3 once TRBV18 TGTGCCAGCTCACCTGGACTGACCACAGATACGCAGTATTTT CASSPGLTTDTQYF
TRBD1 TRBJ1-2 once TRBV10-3 TGTGCCATCAGGGGGACAGGAGATAACTATGGCTACACCTTC CAIRGTGDNYGYTF